What follows are 15 T cell receptor beta chains derived from one specimen sequenced in a study of T cells in women clearing cervical HPV infection. The method was immunoSEQ multiplex PCR; TCRdb's version includes in-frame clones alone and lacks a portion of them. This table lists some 23,000 clones. The material sequenced was blood buffy coat. These receptors were collected from a woman between 18 and 70 years old with a cervical HPV16 infection that either progressed to CIN3+ or cleared (not recorded which).

A word on this clone: The read gets to within 3 residues of the CDR3 end, and the germline J gene fills in the rest. The chain couples TRBV10-1 to TRBJ2-3; D remains unclear. CDR3 length equals 15 residues. The V gene's germline CDR1 is WNHNN and CDR2 SYGVQD (reference sequence). V was shortened by 1 base and J by 2 bases, with 10 bases between the two germline ends. The CDR3 loop is CASSEFGGPTDTQYF. The covered CDR3 bases are TGCGCCAGCAGTGAGTTCGGCGGTCCCACAGATACG.

Comments on this clone: The CDR3 end is not reached by the read, which stops 3 residues before it; the germline J gene fills it in. The chain joins TRBV29-1 to TRBJ1-2; no firm D call. Germline V gene data show CDR1 as SQVTM and CDR2 as ANQGSEA. The CDR3 runs to 10 residues. CDR3 bases read: TGCAGCGTTGAATGGCGGGGC. Amino acids: CSVEWRG. In full, the CDR3 is CSVEWRGYTF.

As to this clone: The read ends 3 residues early relative to the CDR3; the germline J gene fills the gap. The identical CDR3 is also encoded by other nucleotide sequences in the sample. The V call is TRBV20-1, the J call TRBJ2-3; D might be TRBD2 (6 bases). V lost 0 bases and J lost 0, with 10 bases in between. The CDR3 runs to 15 residues. CDR1 is DFQATT, CDR2 SNEGSKA, per germline (reference sequence). CDR3 bases read: TGCAGTGCTAGAGATGCCGGGACTAGCACAGATACG. It translates to CSARDAGTSTDT. The entire CDR3 protein reads CSARDAGTSTDTQYF.

For this clone: The DNA ends 3 residues before the CDR3 does, and the rest of the CDR3 is filled in from the germline J gene. The rearrangement links TRBV5-4 to TRBJ2-3; D gene ambiguous. There are 16 residues in the CDR3. CDR1 and CDR2 (germline): SGHNT, YYREEE (reference sequence). With 0 bases removed from V and 2 bases from J, the gap between germline ends came to 13 bases. The part of the CDR3 DNA that was read is TGTGCCAGCAGCTTGGCCGGTACTGCCACCACAGATACG. Translating gives CASSLAGTATTDT. The full CDR3 sequence reads CASSLAGTATTDTQYF.

Comment on this clone: The read is 3 residues too short to cover the CDR3 end, so that end is filled in from the germline J gene. This chain connects TRBV5-4 to TRBJ2-3; D call uncertain. Germline CDR1 reads SGHNT; CDR2 reads YYREEE (reference sequence). The CDR3 totals 13 residues. Partial CDR3 DNA: TGTGCCAGCACAAGGGCTTCCCAAGAGACG. Amino acids: CASTRASQET. The CDR3 as a whole reads CASTRASQETQYF.

For this clone: Read coverage stops 3 residues before the CDR3 terminus; the germline J gene supplies the remainder. The V call is TRBV18, the J call TRBJ2-4; 11 positions match TRBD1. Per the germline V gene, CDR1 is KGHSH and CDR2 is LQKENI. This CDR3 has 15 residues. The CDR3 sequence is CASSYGQGANYGQYF. CDR3 DNA (partial): TGTGCCAGCTCATACGGACAGGGGGCTAACTATGGT.

Comment on this clone: The DNA ends 3 residues before the CDR3 does, and the rest of the CDR3 is filled in from the germline J gene. The chain carries TRBV7-9 and TRBJ1-1; TRBD1 matches at 9 bases. This CDR3 contains 11 residues. CDR1 is SEHNR and CDR2 is FQNEAQ in the germline V gene (reference sequence). This chain's CDR3 is CASSSGQGAFF. The part of the CDR3 DNA that was read is TGTGCCAGCAGCTCGGGACAGGGA.

Note on this clone: The CDR3 end falls 3 residues outside the read, so it is completed with the germline J gene. This rearrangement joins TRBV2 to TRBJ1-1, with 8 bases fitting TRBD1. The germline CDR1 and CDR2 sequences are SNHLY and FYNNEI. V trimming: 7 bases; J trimming: 5 bases; junction bases outside the gene matches: 9. The CDR3 is 14 residues long. CDR3 DNA, as far as it was read: TGTGCCAGCACCCGGACAGGGATCCGGACTGAA. Residues: CASTRTGIRTE. The full CDR3 protein reads CASTRTGIRTEAFF.

As regards this clone: The sequenced fragment ends 3 residues before the CDR3 boundary, so the rest is inferred from the germline J gene. The chain employs TRBV4-1 and TRBJ1-2; possible D gene TRBD1, 5 bases. Between the trimmed V and J ends, which lost 4 bases and 4 bases, there was a span of 19 bases. Germline V gene sequence: CDR1 MGHRA, CDR2 YSYEKL. The CDR3 extends over 16 amino acids. This CDR3 is CASSPEGQGGGYGYTF. CDR3 DNA (partial): TGCGCCAGCAGCCCCGAGGGCCAGGGCGGCGGCTATGGC.

This clone is identified as medium-sized from frequency. The sequence runs out 3 residues before the end of the CDR3; the remainder is reconstructed from the germline J gene. This chain connects TRBV20-1 to TRBJ2-1; TRBD2 matches at 10 bases. The germline V gene has CDR1 DFQATT and CDR2 SNEGSKA (reference sequence). Trimming took 0 bases from V and 2 from J; bases not matched to a gene: 4. The CDR3 runs 16 residues. The sequenced CDR3 bases are TGCAGTGCTAGAGAGTCACTAGCGGGACCCTACAATGAG. Its translation: CSARESLAGPYNE. From start to end, the CDR3 is CSARESLAGPYNEQFF.

Details on this clone: The CDR3 extends 3 residues past the end of the read, so its final part is completed from the germline J gene. The rearrangement links TRBV18 to TRBJ2-5; 10 nucleotides line up with TRBD2. Germline-derived CDR1 and CDR2 are KGHSH and LQKENI. Trimming removed 3 bases from V and 1 base from J; junction bases left unmatched: 2. This CDR3 is 15 amino acids long. The CDR3 DNA, read in part, is TGTGCCAGCTCACCCACTAGCGGGGCCCAAGAGACC. The encoded protein is CASSPTSGAQET. The whole CDR3 protein is CASSPTSGAQETQYF. Variable domain in full (rest from reference TRBV18 and TRBJ2-5): NAGVMQNPRHLVRRRGQEARLRCSPMKGHSHVYWYRQLPEEGLKFMVYLQKENIIDESGMPKERFSAEFPKEGPSILRIQQVVRGDSAAYFCASSPTSGAQETQYFGPGTRLLVL.

Regarding this clone: The read ends 3 residues before the CDR3 terminus; that terminus is restored from the germline J gene. The chain combines TRBV2 with TRBJ2-4, with D possibly matching TRBD1 (6 bases). Germline CDR1 is SNHLY and CDR2 is FYNNEI. This CDR3 contains 15 residues. The CDR3 loop reads CASRTGTTFNQPQYF. The covered CDR3 bases are TGTGCCAGCAGGACCGGGACAACTTTTAATCAGCCT.

The CDR3 DNA, read in part, is TGCAGTGCTAGCGCCCCAACTAGCTCAGAGACC. Translation: CSASAPTSSET. The complete CDR3 reads CSASAPTSSETQYF. The rearrangement joins TRBV20-1 to TRBJ2-5, with D possibly matching TRBD2 (6 bases). The CDR3 end falls 3 residues outside the read, so it is completed with the germline J gene. The CDR3 is made up of 14 amino acids. CDR1 and CDR2 (germline): DFQATT, SNEGSKA (reference sequence). Trimming left V 3 bases short and J 4 bases short, with 15 bases between.

About this clone: The read finishes 3 residues shy of the CDR3 end, and the germline J gene is used to complete it. V gene TRBV20-1 combines with J gene TRBJ2-2; D is unclear. This CDR3 is 15 amino acids long. Looked up from germline, CDR1 is DFQATT and CDR2 is SNEGSKA (reference sequence). Partial CDR3 DNA: TGCAGTGCTAGAGATTATGAGCAAACTAATGAAAAG. It is translated as CSARDYEQTNEK. The full CDR3 reads CSARDYEQTNEKLFF.

Comment on this clone: The observed sequence ends 3 residues before the CDR3 terminus, with the missing tail filled in from the germline J gene. This sequence joins TRBV2 and TRBJ2-3; 7 nucleotides agree with TRBD2. CDR1 is SNHLY, CDR2 FYNNEI, per germline. The CDR3 runs to 13 residues. V dropped 8 bases and J dropped 5; count of bases not matched to a gene: 7. CDR3 bases read: TGTGCCAGCTACCGGGGGGAGAGAGATACG. It yields the protein CASYRGERDT. The CDR3 in its entirety is CASYRGERDTQYF.